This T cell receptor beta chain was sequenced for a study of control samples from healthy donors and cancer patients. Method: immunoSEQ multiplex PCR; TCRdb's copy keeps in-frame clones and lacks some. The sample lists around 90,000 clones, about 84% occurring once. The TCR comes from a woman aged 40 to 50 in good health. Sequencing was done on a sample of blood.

CDR3 region: CSAPIWDPYNEQFF. CDR3 nucleotide sequence: TGCAGCGCCCCAATCTGGGACCCCTACAATGAGCAGTTCTTC. The gene calls are TRBV29-1 and TRBJ2-1; D might be TRBD1 or TRBD2, each matching 5 bases. Germline lookup yields CDR1 SQVTM and CDR2 ANQGSEA. Trimming stripped 7 bases from V and 2 bases from J, with 15 bases between. This CDR3 comprises 14 residues.